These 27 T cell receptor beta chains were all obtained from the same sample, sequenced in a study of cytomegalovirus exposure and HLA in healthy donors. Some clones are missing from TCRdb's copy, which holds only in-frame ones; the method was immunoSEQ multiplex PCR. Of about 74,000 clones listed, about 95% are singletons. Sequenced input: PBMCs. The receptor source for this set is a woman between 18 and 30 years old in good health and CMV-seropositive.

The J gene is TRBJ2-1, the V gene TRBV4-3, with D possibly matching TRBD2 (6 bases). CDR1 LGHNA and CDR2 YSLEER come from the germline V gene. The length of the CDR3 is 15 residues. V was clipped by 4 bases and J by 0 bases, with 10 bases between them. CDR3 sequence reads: CASSRDSDSYNEQFF. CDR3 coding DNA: TGCGCCAGCAGCCGGGACTCCGACTCCTACAATGAGCAGTTCTTC.

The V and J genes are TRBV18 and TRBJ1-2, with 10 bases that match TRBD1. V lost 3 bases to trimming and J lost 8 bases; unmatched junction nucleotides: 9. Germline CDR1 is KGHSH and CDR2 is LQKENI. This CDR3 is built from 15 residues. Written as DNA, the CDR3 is TGTGCCAGCTCACCTCCGGGACAGGGGAGTAAAGGCTACACCTTC. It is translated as CASSPPGQGSKGYTF.

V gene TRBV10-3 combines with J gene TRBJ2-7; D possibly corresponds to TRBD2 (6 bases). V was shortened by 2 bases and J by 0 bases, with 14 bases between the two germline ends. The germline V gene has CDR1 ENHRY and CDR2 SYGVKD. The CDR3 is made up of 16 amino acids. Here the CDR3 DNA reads TGTGCCATCAGTGAGCAACTAGCAGAAAGCTCCTACGAGCAGTACTTC. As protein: CAISEQLAESSYEQYF.

This CDR3 reads CASSLEAGAWGETQYF. The CDR3 DNA reads as TGCGCCAGCAGCTTGGAGGCGGGGGCCTGGGGAGAGACCCAGTACTTC. The J gene is TRBJ2-5, the V gene TRBV5-1, with D perhaps TRBD2 (7 bases). This CDR3 comprises 16 residues. V was shortened by 0 bases and J by 4 bases, with 16 bases between the two germline ends. Per germline, CDR1 SGHRS and CDR2 YFSETQ.

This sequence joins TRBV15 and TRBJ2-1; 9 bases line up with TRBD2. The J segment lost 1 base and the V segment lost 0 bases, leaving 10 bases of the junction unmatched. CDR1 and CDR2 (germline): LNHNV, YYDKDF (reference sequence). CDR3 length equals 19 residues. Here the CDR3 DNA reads TGTGCCACCAGCAGAGAAGTTGGTCTAGCGGGAACATCCTACAATGAGCAGTTCTTC. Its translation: CATSREVGLAGTSYNEQFF.

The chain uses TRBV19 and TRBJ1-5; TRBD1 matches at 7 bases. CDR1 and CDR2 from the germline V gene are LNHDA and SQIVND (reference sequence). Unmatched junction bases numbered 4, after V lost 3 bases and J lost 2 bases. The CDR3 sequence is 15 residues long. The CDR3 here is CASSIDREGNQPQHF. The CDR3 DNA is TGTGCCAGTAGTATCGACAGGGAGGGCAATCAGCCCCAGCATTTT.

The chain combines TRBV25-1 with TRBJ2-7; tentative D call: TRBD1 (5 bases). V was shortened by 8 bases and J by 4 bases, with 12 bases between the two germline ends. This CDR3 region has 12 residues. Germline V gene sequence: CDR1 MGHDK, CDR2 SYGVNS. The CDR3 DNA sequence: TGTGCCAGCGGATTACAGGAGTACGAGCAGTACTTC. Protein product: CASGLQEYEQYF.

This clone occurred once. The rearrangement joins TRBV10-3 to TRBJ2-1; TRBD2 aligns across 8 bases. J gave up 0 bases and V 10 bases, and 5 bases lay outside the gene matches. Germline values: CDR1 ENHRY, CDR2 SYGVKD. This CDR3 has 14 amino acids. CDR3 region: CATQTSGSYNEQFF. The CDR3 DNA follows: TGTGCCACCCAAACTAGCGGCTCCTACAATGAGCAGTTCTTC.

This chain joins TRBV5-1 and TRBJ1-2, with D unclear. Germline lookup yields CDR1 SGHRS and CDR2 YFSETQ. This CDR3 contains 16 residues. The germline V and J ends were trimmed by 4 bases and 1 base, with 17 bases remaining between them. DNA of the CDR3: TGCGCCAGCAGCCCCGGGCGGGGTGCCCTTAACTATGGCTACACCTTC. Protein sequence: CASSPGRGALNYGYTF.

The CDR3 region has the DNA TGTGCCAGCAGCGTCGATACAGGGAGAAACACTGAAGCTTTCTTT. It translates to CASSVDTGRNTEAFF. This chain uses TRBV9 with TRBJ1-1, with D possibly being TRBD1 (6 bases). The CDR3 length is 15 residues. Trimming removed 2 bases at V and 2 bases at J, with 13 bases between. CDR1 and CDR2 (germline): SGDLS, YYNGEE.

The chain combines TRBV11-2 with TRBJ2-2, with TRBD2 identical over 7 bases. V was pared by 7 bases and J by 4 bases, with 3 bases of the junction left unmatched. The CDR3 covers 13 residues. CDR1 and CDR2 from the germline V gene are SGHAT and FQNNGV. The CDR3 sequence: CASKPGGTGELFF. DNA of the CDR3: TGTGCCAGCAAACCGGGAGGCACCGGGGAGCTGTTTTTT.

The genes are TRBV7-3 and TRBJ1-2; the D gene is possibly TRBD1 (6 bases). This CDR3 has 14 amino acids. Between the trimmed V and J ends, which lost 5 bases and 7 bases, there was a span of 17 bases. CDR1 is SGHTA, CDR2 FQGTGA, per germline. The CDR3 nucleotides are TGTGCCAGCAGCCCGAGAGACAGGTCTGGTGGCTACACCTTC. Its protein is CASSPRDRSGGYTF.

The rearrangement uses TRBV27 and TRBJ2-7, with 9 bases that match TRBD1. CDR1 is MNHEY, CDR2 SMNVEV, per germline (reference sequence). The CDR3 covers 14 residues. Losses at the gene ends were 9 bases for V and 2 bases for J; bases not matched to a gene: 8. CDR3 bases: TGTGCCAGAGCCGACAGGGGGAAACCCTACGAGCAGTACTTC. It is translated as CARADRGKPYEQYF.

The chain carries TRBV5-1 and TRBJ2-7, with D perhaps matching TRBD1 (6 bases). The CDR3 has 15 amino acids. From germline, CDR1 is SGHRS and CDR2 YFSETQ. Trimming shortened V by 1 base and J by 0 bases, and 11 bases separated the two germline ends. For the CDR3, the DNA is TGCGCCAGCAGCTTGACCGACAGGAGCTCCTACGAGCAGTACTTC. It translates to CASSLTDRSSYEQYF.

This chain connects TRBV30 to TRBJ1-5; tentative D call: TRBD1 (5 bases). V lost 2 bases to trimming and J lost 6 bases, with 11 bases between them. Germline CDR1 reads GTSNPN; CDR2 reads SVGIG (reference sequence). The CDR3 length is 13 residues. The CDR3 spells CAWSSRGSQPQHF. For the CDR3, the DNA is TGTGCCTGGAGTTCTAGGGGCAGTCAGCCCCAGCATTTT.

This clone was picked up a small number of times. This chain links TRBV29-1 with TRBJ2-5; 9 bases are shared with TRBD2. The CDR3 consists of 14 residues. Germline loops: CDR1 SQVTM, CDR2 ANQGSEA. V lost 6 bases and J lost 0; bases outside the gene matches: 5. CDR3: CSVHSGGNQETQYF. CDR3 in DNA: TGCAGCGTCCATAGCGGGGGAAACCAAGAGACCCAGTACTTC.

DNA of the CDR3: TGTGCCAGCAGCTTAGGGGACAGGGTTTACAATGAGCAGTTCTTC. It specifies CASSLGDRVYNEQFF. This chain joins TRBV5-8 and TRBJ2-1; TRBD1 matches 9 bases. The germline V gene encodes CDR1 SGHTS and CDR2 YDEGEE. Losses at the gene ends were 2 bases for V and 4 bases for J; bases not matched to a gene: 4. There are 15 residues in the CDR3.

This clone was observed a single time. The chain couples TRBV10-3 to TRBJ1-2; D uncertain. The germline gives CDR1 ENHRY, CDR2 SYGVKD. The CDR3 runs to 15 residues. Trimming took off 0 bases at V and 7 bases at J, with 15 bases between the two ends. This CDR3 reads CAISESRAVSSGYTF. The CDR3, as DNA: TGTGCCATCAGTGAGTCGAGGGCAGTATCTTCTGGCTACACCTTC.

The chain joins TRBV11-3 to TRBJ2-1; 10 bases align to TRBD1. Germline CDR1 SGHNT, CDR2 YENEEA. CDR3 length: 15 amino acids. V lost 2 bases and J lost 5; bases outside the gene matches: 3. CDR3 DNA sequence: TGTGCCAGCAGCTTAATTGGGACAGGGGACAATGAGCAGTTCTTC. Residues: CASSLIGTGDNEQFF.

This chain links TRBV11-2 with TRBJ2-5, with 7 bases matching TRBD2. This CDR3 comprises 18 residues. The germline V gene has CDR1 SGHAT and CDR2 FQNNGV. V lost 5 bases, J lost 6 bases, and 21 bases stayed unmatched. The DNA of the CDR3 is TGTGCCAGCAGCCCTTTACACTCTGTACGGGCGGGGGAAAAGACCCAGTACTTC. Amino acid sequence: CASSPLHSVRAGEKTQYF.

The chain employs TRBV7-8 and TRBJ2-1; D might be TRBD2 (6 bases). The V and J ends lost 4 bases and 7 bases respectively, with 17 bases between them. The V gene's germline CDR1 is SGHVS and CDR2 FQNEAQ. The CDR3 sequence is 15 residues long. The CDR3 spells CASSSSAEGKNEQFF. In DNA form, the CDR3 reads TGTGCCAGCAGCTCCTCGGCGGAGGGGAAGAATGAGCAGTTCTTC. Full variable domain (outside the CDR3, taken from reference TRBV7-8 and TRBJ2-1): GAGVSQSPRYKVAKRGQDVALRCDPISGHVSLFWYQQALGQGPEFLTYFQNEAQLDKSGLPSDRFFAERPEGSVSTLKIQRTQQEDSAVYLCASSSSAEGKNEQFFGPGTRLTVL.

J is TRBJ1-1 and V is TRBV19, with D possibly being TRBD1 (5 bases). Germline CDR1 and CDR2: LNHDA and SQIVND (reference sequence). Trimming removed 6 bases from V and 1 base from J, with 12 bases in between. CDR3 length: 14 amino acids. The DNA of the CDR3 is TGTGCCAGTAGGGCTCGGGGGGGGAACACTGAAGCTTTCTTT. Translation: CASRARGGNTEAFF.

Here the CDR3 DNA reads TGTGCCAGTAGTCCCTCCGCAGGGGGGTATACTGAAGCTTTCTTT. The encoded protein is CASSPSAGGYTEAFF. The genes are TRBV19 and TRBJ1-1, with 7 positions matching TRBD1. After removal of 5 bases from V and 5 bases from J, the junction contained 11 bases not matched to a gene. CDR3 length: 15 residues. Looked up from germline, CDR1 is LNHDA and CDR2 is SQIVND (reference sequence).

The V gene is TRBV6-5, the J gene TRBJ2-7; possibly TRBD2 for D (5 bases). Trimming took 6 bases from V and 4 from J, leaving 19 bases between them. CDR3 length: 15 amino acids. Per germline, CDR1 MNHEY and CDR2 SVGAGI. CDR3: CASRPESGFIYEQYF. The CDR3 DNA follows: TGTGCCAGCAGACCTGAAAGCGGATTTATTTACGAGCAGTACTTC.

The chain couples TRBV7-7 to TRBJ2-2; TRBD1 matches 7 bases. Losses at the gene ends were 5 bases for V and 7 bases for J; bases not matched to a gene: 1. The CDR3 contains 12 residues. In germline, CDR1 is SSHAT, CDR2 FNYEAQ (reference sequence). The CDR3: CASSGQDGELFF. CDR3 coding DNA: TGTGCCAGCAGCGGACAGGACGGGGAGCTGTTTTTT.

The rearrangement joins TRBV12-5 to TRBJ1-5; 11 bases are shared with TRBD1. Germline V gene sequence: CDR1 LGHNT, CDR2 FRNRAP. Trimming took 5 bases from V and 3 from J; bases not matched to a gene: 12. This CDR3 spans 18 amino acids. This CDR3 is CASGQGQGASVPNQPQHF. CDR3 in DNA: TGTGCTAGTGGTCAAGGACAGGGGGCATCGGTTCCCAATCAGCCCCAGCATTTT.

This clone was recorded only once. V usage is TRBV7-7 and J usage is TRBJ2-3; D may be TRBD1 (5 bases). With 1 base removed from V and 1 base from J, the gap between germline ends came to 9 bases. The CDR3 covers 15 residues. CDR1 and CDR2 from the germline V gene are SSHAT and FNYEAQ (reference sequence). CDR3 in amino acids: CASSLDGARTDTQYF. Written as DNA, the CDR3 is TGTGCCAGCAGCTTAGATGGGGCCCGCACAGATACGCAGTATTTT.